The 3 T cell receptor beta chains below were found in one sample sequenced in a study of cytomegalovirus exposure and HLA in healthy donors. The PCR used 60 Vbeta and 13 Jbeta primers. Here immunoSEQ multiplex PCR was the method, and the copy in TCRdb shows in-frame clones only, minus some. The data show under 200,000 clones, around 78% seen once. Specimen: PBMCs. The receptors shown here come from a young man in good health and CMV-seronegative.

The chain recombines TRBV7-2 with TRBJ2-3, with 8 bases aligning to TRBD2. Germline V CDR1 and CDR2: SGHTA, FQGNSA. With 4 bases clipped from V and 4 bases from J, the junction kept 4 bases outside the gene matches. This CDR3 is built from 14 residues. The CDR3 region is CASSSGLAADTQYF. The CDR3 bases are TGTGCCAGCAGCTCCGGACTAGCAGCAGATACGCAGTATTTT.

The chain uses TRBV10-3 and TRBJ2-6; maybe TRBD1 (6 bases). The V and J ends lost 5 bases and 0 bases respectively, with 14 bases between them. The CDR3 runs to 17 residues. From germline, CDR1 is ENHRY and CDR2 SYGVKD. DNA for the CDR3: TGTGCCATCAGTCCGGGACAAGGGTACTCTGGGGCCAACGTCCTGACTTTC. It yields the protein CAISPGQGYSGANVLTF.

The chain joins TRBV5-1 to TRBJ2-1; TRBD1 matches at 8 bases. Per the germline V gene, CDR1 is SGHRS and CDR2 is YFSETQ. The CDR3 has 15 amino acids. V shed 4 bases and J 8 bases; nucleotides not matched to a gene: 11. The CDR3 reads CASSDGDRRLDEQFF. CDR3 bases: TGCGCCAGCAGCGATGGGGACAGGAGGCTGGATGAGCAGTTCTTC.